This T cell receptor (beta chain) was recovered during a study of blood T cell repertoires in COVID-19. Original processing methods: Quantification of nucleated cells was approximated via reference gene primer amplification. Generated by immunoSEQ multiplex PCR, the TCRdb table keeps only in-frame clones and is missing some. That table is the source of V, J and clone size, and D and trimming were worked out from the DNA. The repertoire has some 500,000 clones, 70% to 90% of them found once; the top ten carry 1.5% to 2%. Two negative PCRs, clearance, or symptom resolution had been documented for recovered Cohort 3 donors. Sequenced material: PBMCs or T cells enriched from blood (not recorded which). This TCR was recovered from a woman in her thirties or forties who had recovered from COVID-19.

The DNA for the CDR3 is TGTGCCAGCAGCAAAAGCGGGAGTTACTACAATGAGCAGTTCTTC. It codes for CASSKSGSYYNEQFF. The rearrangement links TRBV7-6 to TRBJ2-1; 8 bases align to TRBD2. J lost 3 bases, V lost 5 bases, and 6 bases had no gene match. The CDR3 runs 15 residues. Germline V gene data show CDR1 as SGHVS and CDR2 as FNYEAQ.